Shown below are 18 T cell receptor beta chains from a single sample sequenced in a study of CD8 T cells in Susac syndrome. The RNA input was roughly 0.45 to 1 ug, and it was reverse transcribed with random hexamers. TCRdb redid the calling of the immunoSEQ multiplex PCR reads with MiXCR, one entry per CDR3 protein. The sample lists 95,000 to 150,000 distinct CDR3 sequences, roughly 94% seen once, with around 0.28% in the top ten. The sequenced material came from CD8+ T cells from PBMCs. These receptors all stem from a human donor with Susac syndrome.

The rearrangement links TRBV11-2 to TRBJ2-3; D is perhaps TRBD1 or TRBD2 (5 bases each). With 5 bases removed from V and 5 bases from J, the gap between germline ends came to 14 bases. The CDR3 loop spans 14 amino acids. CDR1 SGHAT and CDR2 FQNNGV come from the germline V gene. CDR3 sequence reads: CASSPAGAGDTQYF. CDR3 bases: TGTGCCAGCAGCCCGGCCGGGGCGGGAGATACGCAGTATTTT.

The rearrangement links TRBV6-2 or TRBV6-3 to TRBJ2-7; 11 bases agree with TRBD2. CDR3 length: 15 amino acids. Germline trimming cut 6 bases from V and 3 bases from J; bases unmatched to any gene: 7. Germline V gene data show CDR1 as MNHEY and CDR2 as SVGEGT. The DNA for the CDR3 is TGTGCCAGCAGATACCAACTAGCGGGGGACTACGAGCAGTACTTC. It codes for CASRYQLAGDYEQYF.

The chain couples TRBV7-9 to TRBJ2-1; no definite D call. V dropped 3 bases and J dropped 9 bases, with 3 bases sitting between them. Germline assignment: CDR1 SEHNR and CDR2 FQNEAQ (reference sequence). The CDR3 runs 10 residues. CDR3: CASSLLEQFF. The CDR3 DNA is TGTGCCAGCAGCTTGCTTGAGCAGTTCTTC.

This CDR3 reads CSVTKTGTGYEQYF. The CDR3 DNA follows: TGCAGCGTAACAAAAACCGGGACGGGCTACGAGCAGTACTTC. The rearrangement joins TRBV29-1 to TRBJ2-7; D is possibly TRBD1 or TRBD2 (5 bases each). V gave up 6 bases and J gave up 3 bases, with 18 bases separating them. This CDR3 comprises 14 residues. The germline V gene has CDR1 SQVTM and CDR2 ANQGSEA.

The V and J genes are TRBV19 and TRBJ2-1; TRBD1 might be the D (6 bases). Germline CDR1 LNHDA, CDR2 SQIVND (reference sequence). Trimming removed 8 bases at V and 3 bases at J, with 8 bases between. The CDR3 spans 12 residues. CDR3 loop: CASGDNYNEQFF. DNA for the CDR3: TGTGCCAGTGGGGACAACTACAATGAGCAGTTCTTC.

The rearrangement links TRBV10-2 to TRBJ2-3; D is uncertain. Trimming took off 4 bases at V and 2 bases at J, with 10 bases between the two ends. Germline CDR1 WSHSY, CDR2 SAAADI. The CDR3 has 14 residues. In DNA, the CDR3 is TGCGCCAGCAGTGGTTTGGATAACACAGATACGCAGTATTTT. Amino acid sequence: CASSGLDNTDTQYF.

The gene calls are TRBV20-1 and TRBJ2-3; 12 positions match TRBD2. This CDR3 has 16 amino acids. The V gene end was trimmed by 2 bases and the J gene end by 7 bases; junction bases not matched to a gene: 10. Per germline, CDR1 DFQATT and CDR2 SNEGSKA (reference sequence). The CDR3: CSARLAGGNTRNTQYF. The CDR3 coding sequence is TGCAGTGCTAGACTAGCGGGGGGGAATACCAGGAATACGCAGTATTTT.

Concerning this clonotype: The junction and the germline gene differ at one end; a read error may be behind it. The V and J genes are TRBV5-4 and TRBJ2-7, with a possible D match to TRBD2 (6 bases). Germline V gene data show CDR1 as SGHNT and CDR2 as YYREEE (reference sequence). This CDR3 is built from 11 residues. CDR3 nucleotide sequence: TGTGCCAGCAGCTTGGGCGGGGACCCCGTCTTC. Its protein is CASSLGGDPVF.

The chain recombines TRBV29-1 with TRBJ2-5; D may match TRBD1 or TRBD2 (5 bases each). Trimming removed 1 base from V and 2 bases from J, with 8 bases in between. The CDR3 extends over 13 amino acids. Germline CDR1 and CDR2: SQVTM and ANQGSEA. CDR3 amino acids: CSVEGGGQETQYF. The CDR3 nucleotides are TGCAGCGTTGAAGGGGGCGGGCAAGAGACCCAGTACTTC.

The chain employs TRBV12-3 or TRBV12-4 and TRBJ2-3; 12 nucleotides agree with TRBD2. V lost 6 bases, J lost 6 bases, and 4 bases stayed unmatched. The CDR3 totals 14 residues. The CDR3 sequence is CASSPTSGGDTQYF. CDR3 nucleotide sequence: TGTGCCAGCAGCCCTACTAGCGGGGGGGATACGCAGTATTTT.

J is TRBJ1-2 and V is TRBV7-9; TRBD1 aligns across 8 bases. The V gene's germline CDR1 is SEHNR and CDR2 FQNEAQ (reference sequence). CDR3 size: 11 residues. CDR3 region: CSLATGAGYTF. The CDR3 DNA reads as TGTTCCCTTGCGACAGGGGCTGGCTACACCTTC.

This chain uses TRBV4-1 with TRBJ2-1, with TRBD2 identical over 12 bases. Per germline, CDR1 MGHRA and CDR2 YSYEKL. The V gene end was trimmed by 0 bases and the J gene end by 5 bases; junction bases not matched to a gene: 5. The CDR3 sequence is 17 residues long. The CDR3 here is CASSQDPSGGADNEQFF. DNA for the CDR3: TGCGCCAGCAGCCAAGATCCTAGCGGGGGGGCAGACAATGAGCAGTTCTTC.

This chain links TRBV15 with TRBJ1-1, with TRBD1 identical over 7 bases. Germline V gene data show CDR1 as LNHNV and CDR2 as YYDKDF (reference sequence). With 7 bases clipped from V and 3 bases from J, the junction kept 11 bases outside the gene matches. This CDR3 comprises 15 residues. The CDR3 DNA reads as TGTGCCACCACCCCCCGGCAGGGGGTTTACACTGAAGCTTTCTTT. This encodes CATTPRQGVYTEAFF.

The chain carries TRBV12-3 or TRBV12-4 and TRBJ2-3; 11 bases agree with TRBD2. Losses at the gene ends were 5 bases for V and 2 bases for J; bases not matched to a gene: 6. The CDR3 extends over 16 amino acids. CDR3 sequence reads: CASSHRLAGNTDTQYF. CDR3 coding DNA: TGTGCCAGCAGTCATAGACTAGCGGGGAACACAGATACGCAGTATTTT.

The chain combines TRBV9 with TRBJ2-5; D is unresolved. Germline V gene sequence: CDR1 SGDLS, CDR2 YYNGEE. The V end was cut by 3 bases, the J end by 5 bases, with 2 bases between. The CDR3 has 10 residues. The CDR3 DNA reads as TGTGCCAGCAGCGGGGAGACCCAGTACTTC. This encodes CASSGETQYF.

CDR3 amino acids: CASSMLIGGKDTQYF. CDR3 DNA sequence: TGTGCCAGTAGTATGCTAATAGGGGGCAAGGATACGCAGTATTTT. V gene TRBV19 combines with J gene TRBJ2-3; TRBD1 matches at 7 bases. The CDR3 is 15 residues long. Germline lookup yields CDR1 LNHDA and CDR2 SQIVND (reference sequence). Trimming at V came to 3 bases and at J to 6 bases, leaving 9 bases not matched to a gene. The full variable domain, completed using reference TRBV19 and TRBJ2-3, is DGGITQSPKYLFRKEGQNVTLSCEQNLNHDAMYWYRQDPGQGLRLIYYSQIVNDFQKGDIAEGYSVSREKKESFPLTVTSAQKNPTAFYLCASSMLIGGKDTQYFGPGTRLTVL.

The chain couples TRBV2 to TRBJ1-6; no firm D call. Germline-derived CDR1 and CDR2 are SNHLY and FYNNEI. V was shortened by 4 bases and J by 6 bases, with 10 bases between the two germline ends. CDR3 length equals 14 residues. This CDR3 reads CASSGPEFNSPLHF. CDR3 sequence (DNA): TGTGCCAGCAGTGGGCCAGAATTTAATTCACCCCTCCACTTT.

The rearrangement links TRBV6-5 to TRBJ2-7; 8 bases fit TRBD1. The junction had 12 bases not matched to a gene; V was cut back by 10 bases and J by 4 bases. Per germline, CDR1 MNHEY and CDR2 SVGAGI. This CDR3 region has 14 residues. The CDR3 spells CATAAGTGRYEQYF. CDR3 DNA sequence: TGTGCCACCGCGGCCGGGACAGGAAGGTACGAGCAGTACTTC.